The 21 T cell receptor beta chains below come from one sample, sequenced in a study of T cells in Graves' hyperthyroidism and ophthalmopathy. RNA transcripts served as the template for amplifying TCR beta CDR3 regions. The HTBI primer set was used in a first-round RT-PCR of the TCR CDR3. One entry per CDR3 protein results from TCRdb running MiXCR on the multiplex PCR reads. The data contain 150,000 to 200,000 distinct CDR3 sequences, approximately 15% of them singletons. Sequencing was done on a sample of blood. These receptors were collected from a woman in her forties or fifties with Graves' hyperthyroidism.

This clonotype has at least ten counts. The CDR3 reads CASSPVGDNEQFF. CDR3 sequence (DNA): TGTGCCAGCAGCCCTGTGGGAGATAATGAGCAGTTCTTC. V gene TRBV25-1 combines with J gene TRBJ2-1; D possibly corresponds to TRBD2 (5 bases). Germline assignment: CDR1 MGHDK and CDR2 SYGVNS. Trimming pared 6 bases from V and 7 bases from J, leaving 13 bases between. CDR3 length equals 13 residues.

This clonotype was recorded at least ten times. V usage is TRBV7-8 and J usage is TRBJ2-7, with D possibly matching TRBD2 (6 bases). The CDR3 covers 15 residues. Germline loops: CDR1 SGHVS, CDR2 FQNEAQ. V was clipped by 1 base and J by 2 bases, with 12 bases between them. The CDR3 DNA reads as TGTGCCAGCAGCTTAGGTCTGGGGGAGGCCTACGAGCAGTACTTC. Translated, it gives CASSLGLGEAYEQYF.

This clonotype was counted at least ten times. The V and J genes are TRBV25-1 and TRBJ1-1; D uncertain. The germline V and J ends were trimmed by 0 bases and 3 bases, with 14 bases remaining between them. Germline V gives CDR1 MGHDK, CDR2 SYGVNS. The CDR3 sequence is 16 residues long. For the CDR3, the DNA is TGTGCCAGCAGTGAATATAGGGATGGGGTCGACACTGAAGCTTTCTTT. The encoded protein is CASSEYRDGVDTEAFF.

This clonotype was counted ten times or more. V and J are TRBV19 and TRBJ2-1; TRBD2 might be the D (6 bases). The CDR3 consists of 13 residues. V lost 5 bases and J 7 bases, leaving 12 bases between the germline ends. CDR1 is LNHDA and CDR2 is SQIVND in the germline V gene (reference sequence). For the CDR3, the DNA is TGTGCCAGTAGTCCGACTAGGGGAAATGAGCAGTTCTTC. Amino acids: CASSPTRGNEQFF.

This clonotype was counted between two and nine times. V usage is TRBV19 and J usage is TRBJ1-5, with 9 positions matching TRBD1. J lost 6 bases, V lost 1 base, and 10 bases had no gene match. The CDR3 has 17 amino acids. CDR1 is LNHDA, CDR2 SQIVND, per germline (reference sequence). The CDR3 sequence is CASSIGPGQGMGQPQHF. The CDR3 nucleotides read TGTGCCAGTAGTATAGGCCCGGGACAGGGTATGGGTCAGCCCCAGCATTTT. The full variable domain, in which reference TRBV19 and TRBJ1-5 provide the parts outside the CDR3, is DGGITQSPKYLFRKEGQNVTLSCEQNLNHDAMYWYRQDPGQGLRLIYYSQIVNDFQKGDIAEGYSVSREKKESFPLTVTSAQKNPTAFYLCASSIGPGQGMGQPQHFGDGTRLSIL.

In this sample, this clonotype turned up many times. V and J are TRBV12-3 or TRBV12-4 and TRBJ2-5, with 10 bases fitting TRBD1. The CDR3 length is 16 residues. V lost 0 bases and J lost 4; bases outside the gene matches: 5. CDR3 coding DNA: TGTGCCAGCAGTTTAGCTCCGGGACAGGGGCGAGAGACCCAGTACTTC. Protein: CASSLAPGQGRETQYF.

The V gene is TRBV2, the J gene TRBJ2-5; D is undetermined. Germline assignment: CDR1 SNHLY and CDR2 FYNNEI. V lost 4 bases and J lost 5, with 11 bases in between. This CDR3 region has 13 residues. The CDR3 loop is CASSAQPGETQYF. In DNA form, the CDR3 reads TGTGCCAGCAGTGCTCAGCCCGGGGAGACCCAGTACTTC.

This clonotype has just one count. This chain uses TRBV6-2 or TRBV6-3 with TRBJ2-2; D assignment may be TRBD1 or TRBD2 (5 bases each). Deletions cut 6 bases from V and 5 bases from J, with 16 bases between. Germline CDR1 MNHEY, CDR2 SVGEGT. The CDR3 runs 15 residues. The CDR3 loop is CASSRRDHRTGELFF. For the CDR3, the DNA is TGTGCCAGCAGCCGCCGGGACCACAGAACCGGGGAGCTGTTTTTT.

This clonotype was recorded many times. The chain combines TRBV19 with TRBJ2-2; unclear D gene. Germline CDR1 LNHDA, CDR2 SQIVND (reference sequence). Trimming left V 3 bases short and J 4 bases short, with 9 bases between. This CDR3 has 14 amino acids. CDR3 nucleotide sequence: TGTGCCAGTAGTATCGAAGATTTCACCGGGGAGCTGTTTTTT. It is translated as CASSIEDFTGELFF.

The gene calls are TRBV6-8 and TRBJ2-7, with TRBD1 matching 7 bases. The CDR3 spans 16 residues. V was clipped by 0 bases and J by 5 bases; unmatched bases: 10. CDR1 MNHGY and CDR2 SAAAGT come from the germline V gene. The CDR3 is CASSYSLETGANEQYF. The CDR3 region has the DNA TGTGCCAGCAGTTACTCGCTTGAAACAGGGGCCAACGAGCAGTACTTC.

V and J are TRBV6-2 or TRBV6-3 and TRBJ2-1; D is unresolved. From germline, CDR1 is MNHEY and CDR2 SVGEGT. The CDR3 consists of 14 residues. The ends were cut back, 2 bases at V and 0 bases at J, with 5 bases in the middle. Here the CDR3 reads CASSYGGSYNEQFF. The CDR3 DNA reads TGTGCCAGCAGTTACGGCGGCTCCTACAATGAGCAGTTCTTC.

In this sample, this clonotype turned up many times. V and J are TRBV19 and TRBJ1-5; the match to TRBD1 covers 7 bases. Germline trimming cut 4 bases from V and 2 bases from J; bases unmatched to any gene: 8. The CDR3 length is 16 residues. Germline CDR1 and CDR2: LNHDA and SQIVND (reference sequence). The chain's CDR3 is CASSTTGEGGNQPQHF. The CDR3 region has the DNA TGTGCCAGTAGTACAACAGGGGAGGGAGGCAATCAGCCCCAGCATTTT.

At least ten counts were recorded for this clonotype. The chain employs TRBV7-9 and TRBJ1-1; maybe TRBD1 (5 bases). The V gene's germline CDR1 is SEHNR and CDR2 FQNEAQ (reference sequence). The length of the CDR3 is 13 residues. V dropped 0 bases and J dropped 5 bases, with 7 bases sitting between them. The CDR3 is CASSLAWGTEAFF. CDR3 in DNA: TGTGCCAGCAGCTTAGCTTGGGGGACTGAAGCTTTCTTT.

In its sample, this clonotype was seen many times. The gene calls are TRBV7-2 and TRBJ1-1, with a possible D match to TRBD1 (6 bases). The length of the CDR3 is 13 residues. Germline V gives CDR1 SGHTA, CDR2 FQGNSA. V lost 5 bases, J lost 4 bases, and 11 bases lay in between. As DNA, the CDR3 is TGTGCCAGCAGCGTCTCAGGGGCCACTGAAGCTTTCTTT. This encodes CASSVSGATEAFF.

The chain combines TRBV12-3 or TRBV12-4 with TRBJ2-5, with 11 bases that match TRBD2. V lost 2 bases and J lost 2; bases outside the gene matches: 13. This CDR3 is built from 19 residues. The CDR3 region is CASSLLTSGTLLIQETQYF. In DNA, the CDR3 is TGTGCCAGCAGTTTATTGACTAGCGGGACATTGCTAATACAAGAGACCCAGTACTTC.

This clonotype was seen at least ten times. The J gene is TRBJ1-2, the V gene TRBV6-1; TRBD1 is a possible D gene (6 bases). Germline CDR1 reads MNHNS; CDR2 reads SASEGT. V lost 6 bases and J lost 3, with 17 bases in between. The CDR3 length is 15 residues. The CDR3 DNA sequence: TGTGCCAGCAGCAGTACAGGGACGGTGGACTATGGCTACACCTTC. Amino acid sequence: CASSSTGTVDYGYTF.

This clonotype was counted at least ten times. CDR3 nucleotides: TGCAGTGCACCACACCGAGGACAGGCCTACGAGCAGTACTTC. Its translation is CSAPHRGQAYEQYF. The chain employs TRBV20-1 and TRBJ2-7; TRBD1 aligns across 7 bases. The CDR3 runs to 14 residues. Germline lookup yields CDR1 DFQATT and CDR2 SNEGSKA (reference sequence). V lost 6 bases, J lost 2 bases, and 10 bases stayed unmatched.

This rearrangement joins TRBV11-2 to TRBJ1-1; D not certain. CDR3 length equals 15 residues. Trimming took 1 base from V and 5 from J, leaving 14 bases between them. Germline CDR1 is SGHAT and CDR2 is FQNNGV. The CDR3 is CASSLVRLRMTEAFF. The CDR3 nucleotides are TGTGCCAGCAGCTTAGTGCGTTTACGTATGACTGAAGCTTTCTTT.

This clonotype was picked up many times. The chain employs TRBV28 and TRBJ2-7, with 15 bases identical to TRBD2. CDR3 length equals 17 residues. The V and J ends lost 6 bases and 4 bases, in that order; junction bases with no gene match: 10. Germline lookup yields CDR1 MDHEN and CDR2 SYDVKM. The CDR3 DNA is TGTGCCAGCAGCCCCCACCCGGGACTAGCGGGGGGATACGAGCAGTACTTC. This sequence encodes CASSPHPGLAGGYEQYF.

This clonotype was detected ten times or more. The chain couples TRBV15 to TRBJ1-5; D gene uncertain. The CDR3 consists of 15 residues. Germline lookup yields CDR1 LNHNV and CDR2 YYDKDF (reference sequence). V lost 5 bases to trimming and J lost 1 base, with 12 bases between them. In DNA, the CDR3 is TGTGCCACCAGCCTCGGTGGACGGAGCAATCAGCCCCAGCATTTT. This encodes CATSLGGRSNQPQHF.

This clonotype has just a few counts. The V and J genes are TRBV19 and TRBJ1-2; D perhaps matches TRBD1 (5 bases). The CDR3 contains 18 residues. Germline V gene lookup returns CDR1 LNHDA and CDR2 SQIVND (reference sequence). V lost 5 bases and J 7 bases, leaving 29 bases between the germline ends. The CDR3, as DNA: TGTGCCAGTAGTGTTTTTGGATTTCGGGACGGACCACTCTCTGGCTACACCTTC. Translating it yields CASSVFGFRDGPLSGYTF.